These 20 T cell receptor beta chains came from one sample sequenced in a study of T cells in women clearing cervical HPV infection. Clones were read by immunoSEQ multiplex PCR, and TCRdb kept only the in-frame ones, dropping some. Its listing shows some 33,000 clones. The sample comprised blood buffy coat. The receptors were gathered from a woman between 18 and 70 years old with a cervical HPV16 infection that either progressed to CIN3+ or cleared (not recorded which).

Of note for this clone: The CDR3 is cut off 3 residues early in the read; its end comes from the germline J gene. The chain carries TRBV20-1 and TRBJ1-4; no clear D gene. CDR1 and CDR2 (germline): DFQATT, SNEGSKA (reference sequence). V lost 0 bases to trimming and J lost 6 bases, with 14 bases between them. The CDR3 is 15 residues long. The sequenced part of the CDR3 DNA is TGCAGTGCTAGAGATTGGGCAACCTGGGATGAAAAA. It codes for CSARDWATWDEK. The CDR3 reads in full as CSARDWATWDEKLFF.

For this clone: The read finishes 3 residues shy of the CDR3 end, and the germline J gene is used to complete it. This rearrangement joins TRBV30 to TRBJ2-7; tentatively, D is TRBD1 (6 bases). Deletions cut 4 bases from V and 0 bases from J, with 13 bases between. Germline values: CDR1 GTSNPN, CDR2 SVGIG (reference sequence). The length of the CDR3 is 14 residues. The DNA read from the CDR3 is TGTGCCTGGAATAAGGGGGAAGGCTCCTACGAG. Translating it yields CAWNKGEGSYE. The whole CDR3 reads CAWNKGEGSYEQYF. Based on the CDR3 plus reference TRBV30 and TRBJ2-7, the full variable domain is SQTIHQWPATLVQPVGSPLSLECTVEGTSNPNLYWYRQAAGRGLQLLFYSVGIGQISSEVPQNLSASRPQDRQFILSSKKLLLSDSGFYLCAWNKGEGSYEQYFGPGTRLTVT.

Concerning this clone: The CDR3 end falls 3 residues outside the read, so it is completed with the germline J gene. V and J are TRBV7-9 and TRBJ1-1; 10 bases match TRBD1. The CDR3 runs to 14 residues. The germline CDR1 and CDR2 sequences are SEHNR and FQNEAQ (reference sequence). The CDR3 sequence is CASSSGTGEETAFF. The sequenced CDR3 bases are TGTGCCAGCAGCTCCGGGACAGGGGAAGAGACA.

Partial CDR3 DNA: TGCAGTGCTGTCTACAGGGCGACTAATGAAAAA. Its protein is CSAVYRATNEK. The whole CDR3 region reads CSAVYRATNEKLFF. The chain employs TRBV20-1 and TRBJ1-4; D is possibly TRBD1 (6 bases). Read sequence stops 3 residues before the CDR3 end, and the germline J gene provides the missing end. From germline, CDR1 is DFQATT and CDR2 SNEGSKA (reference sequence). The length of the CDR3 is 14 residues. V was clipped by 5 bases and J by 2 bases, with 12 bases between them.

Of note for this clone: The read falls 3 residues short of the CDR3 end, and the missing part is taken from the germline J gene. The rearrangement uses TRBV5-8 and TRBJ1-5, with 7 bases fitting TRBD1. The CDR3 runs to 14 residues. V trimming: 4 bases; J trimming: 0 bases; junction bases outside the gene matches: 1. Looked up from germline, CDR1 is SGHTS and CDR2 is YDEGEE. The sequenced CDR3 bases are TGTGCCAGCAGCCAGGGGGTTAGCAATCAGCCC. It translates to CASSQGVSNQP. The whole CDR3 region reads CASSQGVSNQPQHF.

A remark on this clone: The CDR3 extends 3 residues past the end of the read, so its final part is completed from the germline J gene. The V gene is TRBV7-9, the J gene TRBJ2-7; D is possibly TRBD1 (6 bases). Germline CDR1 SEHNR, CDR2 FQNEAQ (reference sequence). This CDR3 spans 13 amino acids. CDR3: CSSSRDKAYEQYF. CDR3 bases read: TGTTCTAGCAGCCGGGACAAGGCCTACGAG.

With respect to this clone: The sequence runs out 3 residues before the end of the CDR3; the remainder is reconstructed from the germline J gene. The J gene is TRBJ1-1, the V gene TRBV19, with D tentatively TRBD1 (6 bases). Germline V lookup: CDR1 LNHDA, CDR2 SQIVND (reference sequence). CDR3 length: 13 amino acids. Trimming took off 3 bases at V and 3 bases at J, with 8 bases between the two ends. CDR3 protein: CASSMKGDTEAFF. The sequenced CDR3 bases are TGTGCCAGTAGTATGAAGGGGGACACTGAA.

About this clone: The CDR3 is cut off 3 residues early in the read; its end comes from the germline J gene. The gene calls are TRBV5-1 and TRBJ1-2; D not certain. The CDR3 spans 12 residues. Germline CDR1 is SGHRS and CDR2 is YFSETQ. Trimming shortened V by 3 bases and J by 6 bases, and 9 bases separated the two germline ends. The CDR3 DNA, read in part, is TGCGCCAGCAGCTCCAGTTCCCATGGC. This sequence encodes CASSSSSHG. The CDR3 reads in full as CASSSSSHGYTF. The entire variable domain, with the rest obtained from reference TRBV5-1 and TRBJ1-2, is as follows: KAGVTQTPRYLIKTRGQQVTLSCSPISGHRSVSWYQQTPGQGLQFLFEYFSETQRNKGNFPGRFSGRQFSNSRSEMNVSTLELGDSALYLCASSSSSHGYTFGSGTRLTVV.

Details on this clone: The read ends 3 residues early relative to the CDR3; the germline J gene fills the gap. The chain has TRBV4-2 and TRBJ1-2; 12 bases align to TRBD1. Germline V gene lookup returns CDR1 LGHNA and CDR2 YNFKEQ. The CDR3 is made up of 16 amino acids. Here the CDR3 reads CASSQELGQGARGYTF. CDR3 DNA (partial): TGTGCCAGCAGCCAAGAGTTGGGACAGGGGGCCCGAGGC.

Regarding this clone: Sequencing ends 3 residues short of the CDR3 end; the germline J gene provides the rest. V and J are TRBV4-2 and TRBJ1-1, with TRBD1 as a possible D gene (5 bases). This CDR3 is built from 17 residues. CDR1 is LGHNA and CDR2 is YNFKEQ in the germline V gene. The V end was cut by 0 bases, the J end by 1 base, with 15 bases between. The CDR3 is CASSQDLSDSPNTEAFF. Incomplete CDR3 DNA: TGTGCCAGCAGCCAAGATTTAAGTGACAGCCCGAACACTGAA.

On this clone itself: The CDR3 end is not reached by the read, which stops 3 residues before it; the germline J gene fills it in. The chain carries TRBV7-9 and TRBJ2-7, with a weak D call TRBD2 (6 bases). Germline V gene data show CDR1 as SEHNR and CDR2 as FQNEAQ (reference sequence). The CDR3 loop spans 15 amino acids. With 4 bases removed from V and 2 bases from J, the gap between germline ends came to 15 bases. The CDR3 bases that were read are TGTGCCAGCAGCTCGAAGGACTACCGCACCTACGAG. Its protein is CASSSKDYRTYE. The entire CDR3 reads CASSSKDYRTYEQYF.

In terms of frequency, this clone is medium-sized (0.01 to 0.1%). Read sequence stops 3 residues before the CDR3 end, and the germline J gene provides the missing end. This sample includes further DNA sequences coding for the same CDR3. V and J are TRBV5-1 and TRBJ1-1; TRBD1 agrees at 8 bases. V was clipped by 0 bases and J by 2 bases; unmatched bases: 3. This CDR3 comprises 15 residues. Per the germline V gene, CDR1 is SGHRS and CDR2 is YFSETQ. The CDR3 here is CASSLAGQGNTEAFF. The covered CDR3 bases are TGCGCCAGCAGCTTGGCCGGACAGGGAAACACTGAA.

Points on this clone: The sequenced fragment ends 3 residues before the CDR3 boundary, so the rest is inferred from the germline J gene. The rearrangement uses TRBV20-1 and TRBJ2-5; D is uncertain. CDR3 length: 12 residues. From germline, CDR1 is DFQATT and CDR2 SNEGSKA (reference sequence). The V gene lost 5 bases and the J gene lost 1 base, with 8 bases spanning the gap. The CDR3 bases that were read are TGCAGTGCTCCCAGGTCCCAAGAGACC. Its protein is CSAPRSQET. The CDR3 in full is CSAPRSQETQYF.

As concerns this clone: The CDR3 end falls 3 residues outside the read, so it is completed with the germline J gene. V usage is TRBV28 and J usage is TRBJ1-1; the match to TRBD1 covers 8 bases. Germline V lookup: CDR1 MDHEN, CDR2 SYDVKM. This CDR3 is 14 amino acids long. V dropped 5 bases and J dropped 7; count of bases not matched to a gene: 9. The CDR3 reads CASSGGGDRGEAFF. The CDR3 DNA, read in part, is TGTGCCAGCAGTGGGGGGGGAGACAGGGGTGAA.

For this clone: The read comes to an end 3 residues before the CDR3 does, leaving the germline J gene to fill in the end. The chain links TRBV20-1 to TRBJ2-1; TRBD2 matches 9 bases. This CDR3 has 12 amino acids. The V and J ends lost 2 bases and 9 bases, in that order; junction bases with no gene match: 2. Germline V CDR1 and CDR2: DFQATT, SNEGSKA (reference sequence). The CDR3 sequence: CSARLAGAEQFF. The sequenced CDR3 bases are TGCAGTGCTAGATTAGCGGGAGCTGAG.

A word on this clone: The sequence runs out 3 residues before the end of the CDR3; the remainder is reconstructed from the germline J gene. The genes are TRBV30 and TRBJ2-5, with 7 bases identical to TRBD2. Germline V lookup: CDR1 GTSNPN, CDR2 SVGIG (reference sequence). V lost 7 bases to trimming and J lost 1 base; unmatched junction nucleotides: 12. The CDR3 is 15 amino acids. CDR3 sequence reads: CALNPSGKIQETQYF. The CDR3 bases that were read are TGTGCCTTGAACCCTAGCGGAAAAATCCAAGAGACC.

The CDR3 is CASSEPRQGRTGELFF. CDR3 DNA, as far as it was read: TGTGCCAGCAGTGAACCGAGACAGGGACGTACCGGGGAG. The V and J genes are TRBV6-1 and TRBJ2-2, with 7 bases fitting TRBD1. The missing CDR3 end, 3 residues past where the read stops, is filled in from the germline J gene. V trimming: 2 bases; J trimming: 5 bases; junction bases outside the gene matches: 8. Germline V gene data show CDR1 as MNHNS and CDR2 as SASEGT. The CDR3 extends over 16 amino acids.

As for this clone: The CDR3 goes on 3 residues after the read ends, and that part is filled in from the germline J gene. J is TRBJ1-2 and V is TRBV20-1; D is possibly TRBD1 (6 bases). CDR1 DFQATT and CDR2 SNEGSKA come from the germline V gene (reference sequence). The CDR3 totals 14 residues. The CDR3 bases that were read are TGCAGTGCTAGAGATCTCGGACAGAAGCGGGGC. Protein product: CSARDLGQKRG. The whole CDR3 reads CSARDLGQKRGYTF.

Points on this clone: The CDR3 extends 3 residues past the end of the read, so its final part is completed from the germline J gene. The rearrangement uses TRBV7-2 and TRBJ2-1; unclear D gene. Trimming removed 1 base from V and 3 bases from J, with 4 bases in between. The CDR3 is made up of 13 amino acids. CDR1 and CDR2 (germline): SGHTA, FQGNSA. The CDR3: CASSLDGYNEQFF. CDR3 DNA, as far as it was read: TGTGCCAGCAGCTTAGACGGCTACAATGAG.

With regard to this clone: The read finishes 3 residues shy of the CDR3 end, and the germline J gene is used to complete it. The rearrangement links TRBV19 to TRBJ1-4, with D possibly TRBD1 on 5 matching bases. The CDR3 length is 14 residues. Germline-derived CDR1 and CDR2 are LNHDA and SQIVND (reference sequence). Trimming shortened V by 3 bases and J by 8 bases, and 13 bases separated the two germline ends. CDR3 sequence: CASSIDQGREKLFF. CDR3 DNA, as far as it was read: TGTGCCAGTAGTATTGACCAGGGTAGAGAAAAA. Full variable domain (missing parts from reference TRBV19 and TRBJ1-4): DGGITQSPKYLFRKEGQNVTLSCEQNLNHDAMYWYRQDPGQGLRLIYYSQIVNDFQKGDIAEGYSVSREKKESFPLTVTSAQKNPTAFYLCASSIDQGREKLFFGSGTQLSVL.